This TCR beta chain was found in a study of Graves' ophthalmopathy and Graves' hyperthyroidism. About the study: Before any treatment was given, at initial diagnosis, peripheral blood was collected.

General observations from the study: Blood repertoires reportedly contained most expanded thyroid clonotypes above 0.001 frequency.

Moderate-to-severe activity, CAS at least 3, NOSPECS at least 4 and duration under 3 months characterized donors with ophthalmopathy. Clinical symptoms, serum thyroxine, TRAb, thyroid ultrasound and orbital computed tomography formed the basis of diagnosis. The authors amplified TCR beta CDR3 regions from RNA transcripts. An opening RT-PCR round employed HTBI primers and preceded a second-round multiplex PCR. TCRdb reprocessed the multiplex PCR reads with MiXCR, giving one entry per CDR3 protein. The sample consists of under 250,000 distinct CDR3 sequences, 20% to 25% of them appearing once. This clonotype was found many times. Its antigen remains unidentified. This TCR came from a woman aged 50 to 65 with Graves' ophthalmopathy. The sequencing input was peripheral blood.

This CDR3 reads CSAQPGPNQPQHF. CDR3 sequence (DNA): TGCAGCGCCCAACCCGGGCCCAATCAGCCCCAGCATTTT. The rearrangement joins TRBV29-1 to TRBJ1-5; D is unclear. The V end was cut by 7 bases, the J end by 3 bases, with 13 bases between. The germline V gene has CDR1 SQVTM and CDR2 ANQGSEA. The CDR3 is 13 amino acids.